Shown below are 25 T cell receptor beta chains from a single sample sequenced in a study of blood T cells in healthy people across ages (dated by TCRdb to about 2015). The library came from 5' RACE. TCRdb lists the instrument as Illumina HiSeq 2500. A second PCR of about 7 to 12 cycles was run with a J-beta primer mix and a sample-barcoded 5' primer. In-frame beta chains were kept once TCRdb had trimmed the public reads at Q25 with fastp and called clones with MiXCR. A single entry per CDR3 protein holds the most common genes and DNA from its merged rows. For this sample there are about 640,000 distinct CDR3 sequences; roughly three fifths appear just once. The ten most abundant clones make up over 35% of the sample. Sample: blood. Receptors originate from a man in his fifties or sixties in good health.

The chain uses TRBV20-1 and TRBJ2-3, with 10 nucleotides matching TRBD2. The germline V gene has CDR1 DFQATT and CDR2 SNEGSKA (reference sequence). V lost 3 bases, J lost 6 bases, and 9 bases stayed unmatched. The CDR3 length is 15 residues. DNA for the CDR3: TGCAGTGCTAGTTCGAGCGGGGGGGCAGGGGATACGCAGTATTTT. As protein: CSASSSGGAGDTQYF.

The rearrangement links TRBV11-3 to TRBJ2-2; D assignment may be TRBD1 or TRBD2 (5 bases each). The CDR3 consists of 14 residues. V was cut by 5 bases and J by 4 bases, with 11 bases left in between. Germline CDR1 reads SGHNT; CDR2 reads YENEEA. The CDR3 reads CASSPGAFTGELFF. CDR3 DNA: TGTGCCAGCAGCCCCGGGGCCTTCACCGGGGAGCTGTTTTTT.

CDR3 in amino acids: CASSLTGTLNTEAFF. The CDR3 DNA reads as TGTGCCAGCAGCCTGACAGGGACCTTGAACACTGAAGCTTTCTTT. The chain uses TRBV9 and TRBJ1-1, with 7 bases that match TRBD1. Germline loops: CDR1 SGDLS, CDR2 YYNGEE. Germline trimming cut 4 bases from V and 0 bases from J; bases unmatched to any gene: 6. CDR3 length: 15 residues.

This clonotype was seen more than once but under ten times. The V call is TRBV7-9, the J call TRBJ1-2; 12 bases line up with TRBD1. From germline, CDR1 is SEHNR and CDR2 FQNEAQ (reference sequence). The length of the CDR3 is 15 residues. V was clipped by 3 bases and J by 3 bases; unmatched bases: 2. The CDR3 here is CASSFGTGGDYGYTF. CDR3 in DNA: TGTGCCAGCAGCTTTGGGACAGGGGGCGACTATGGCTACACCTTC. Using reference TRBV7-9 and TRBJ1-2 for the parts outside the CDR3, the full variable domain is DTGVSQNPRHKITKRGQNVTFRCDPISEHNRLYWYRQTLGQGPEFLTYFQNEAQLEKSRLLSDRFSAERPKGSFSTLEIQRTEQGDSAMYLCASSFGTGGDYGYTFGSGTRLTVV.

This clonotype has only a few counts. The CDR3 region has the DNA TGTGCCAGCAGCGCCCGTTGGGGGGAGAACACCGGGGAGCTGTTTTTT. This codes for CASSARWGENTGELFF. The rearrangement links TRBV9 to TRBJ2-2, with D maybe TRBD2 (6 bases). The CDR3 spans 16 residues. Trimming shortened V by 3 bases and J by 1 base, and 13 bases separated the two germline ends. The germline CDR1 and CDR2 sequences are SGDLS and YYNGEE.

V and J are TRBV7-9 and TRBJ1-2, with TRBD1 matching 7 bases. V was clipped by 1 base and J by 2 bases; unmatched bases: 4. Germline V CDR1 and CDR2: SEHNR, FQNEAQ (reference sequence). This CDR3 is built from 15 residues. The CDR3 protein is CASSLGDRRNYGYTF. As DNA, the CDR3 is TGTGCCAGCAGCTTAGGGGACAGAAGAAACTATGGCTACACCTTC.

The gene calls are TRBV27 and TRBJ1-2; weak D call: TRBD1 (6 bases). There are 14 residues in the CDR3. The germline gives CDR1 MNHEY, CDR2 SMNVEV (reference sequence). Trimming pared 8 bases from V and 2 bases from J, leaving 15 bases between. CDR3 protein: CASGGAGANYGYTF. In nucleotides, the CDR3 is TGTGCCAGCGGGGGCGCTGGGGCGAACTATGGCTACACCTTC.

The rearrangement joins TRBV20-1 to TRBJ2-7; 9 nucleotides line up with TRBD1. Germline V gene data show CDR1 as DFQATT and CDR2 as SNEGSKA (reference sequence). The length of the CDR3 is 15 residues. The J segment lost 4 bases and the V segment lost 4 bases, leaving 11 bases of the junction unmatched. In DNA, the CDR3 is TGCAGTGCTACGGGTTTATGGGACAGGGCATACGAGCAGTACTTC. Residues: CSATGLWDRAYEQYF.

The chain is built from TRBV29-1 and TRBJ1-2; tentatively, D is TRBD1 (5 bases). The CDR3 is made up of 14 amino acids. CDR1 SQVTM and CDR2 ANQGSEA come from the germline V gene. With 0 bases removed from V and 3 bases from J, the gap between germline ends came to 11 bases. CDR3 residues: CSVEDGDGYYGYTF. The CDR3 DNA reads as TGCAGCGTTGAAGATGGGGACGGTTACTATGGCTACACCTTC. Filled out from reference TRBV29-1 and TRBJ1-2, the complete variable domain reads SAVISQKPSRDICQRGTSLTIQCQVDSQVTMMFWYRQQPGQSLTLIATANQGSEATYESGFVIDKFPISRPNLTFSTLTVSNMSPEDSSIYLCSVEDGDGYYGYTFGSGTRLTVV.

V and J are TRBV12-3 or TRBV12-4 and TRBJ2-7; D is unresolved. This CDR3 contains 12 residues. V shed 2 bases and J shed 6 bases, with 8 bases lying between them. CDR3 nucleotides: TGTGCCAGCAGTTTATTTCGATCCGAGCAGTACTTC. Translated: CASSLFRSEQYF.

V usage is TRBV5-1 and J usage is TRBJ2-3; no clear D. V lost 6 bases and J 1 base, leaving 12 bases between the germline ends. In germline, CDR1 is SGHRS, CDR2 YFSETQ. The length of the CDR3 is 14 residues. The CDR3 coding sequence is TGCGCCAGCATAGACGGAGTTGGCACAGATACGCAGTATTTT. It yields the protein CASIDGVGTDTQYF.

The chain employs TRBV10-3 and TRBJ2-5; D may be TRBD1 (6 bases). V was clipped by 5 bases and J by 2 bases, with 15 bases between them. This CDR3 has 15 amino acids. Looked up from germline, CDR1 is ENHRY and CDR2 is SYGVKD. The CDR3 region is CAISTIGGQQETQYF. CDR3 bases: TGTGCCATCAGTACTATTGGGGGACAACAAGAGACCCAGTACTTC.

This chain joins TRBV5-6 and TRBJ2-7; D is tentatively TRBD1 or TRBD2 (5 bases each). The last part of the DNA fits TRBJ2-5 better; the J call may be wrong. The germline V gene encodes CDR1 SGHDT and CDR2 YYEEEE. The CDR3 is 13 amino acids. CDR3 sequence: CASSPGPKETQYF. For the CDR3, the DNA is TGTGCCAGCAGCCCGGGACCAAAAGAGACCCAGTACTTC.

The V gene is TRBV6-5, the J gene TRBJ2-3, with 12 positions matching TRBD2. The CDR3 loop spans 16 amino acids. Trimming removed 0 bases from V and 8 bases from J; junction bases left unmatched: 6. The germline V gene encodes CDR1 MNHEY and CDR2 SVGAGI. The CDR3 is CASSYSGLAGYGTQYF. The CDR3, as DNA: TGTGCCAGCAGTTACTCTGGACTAGCGGGGTACGGTACGCAGTATTTT.

This clonotype was recorded a few times. The chain links TRBV4-2 to TRBJ2-7; no reliable D call. This CDR3 is 15 amino acids long. Trimming stripped 1 base from V and 6 bases from J, with 16 bases between. Germline V lookup: CDR1 LGHNA, CDR2 YNFKEQ. Here the CDR3 DNA reads TGTGCCAGCAGCCAAGGTAGCCCCAACCCCTCCGAGCAGTACTTC. It encodes CASSQGSPNPSEQYF.

V is TRBV6-5 and J is TRBJ2-3, with D possibly TRBD1 on 5 matching bases. CDR3 length equals 14 residues. Germline values: CDR1 MNHEY, CDR2 SVGAGI. Trimming removed 6 bases from V and 6 bases from J, with 16 bases in between. CDR3 region: CASSPLKGRDTQYF. In nucleotides, the CDR3 is TGTGCCAGCAGCCCCCTAAAGGGGCGGGATACGCAGTATTTT.

This CDR3 is CASSFARDGEAFF. DNA of the CDR3: TGTGCCAGCAGCTTTGCGCGGGACGGTGAAGCTTTCTTT. The J gene is TRBJ1-1, the V gene TRBV7-2, with D perhaps matching TRBD1 (5 bases). The CDR3 totals 13 residues. Germline CDR1 and CDR2: SGHTA and FQGNSA. V gave up 3 bases and J gave up 7 bases, with 12 bases separating them.

The rearrangement links TRBV27 to TRBJ2-7, with D possibly being TRBD1 (5 bases). The CDR3 is 14 residues long. Per the germline V gene, CDR1 is MNHEY and CDR2 is SMNVEV (reference sequence). Trimming removed 5 bases from V and 3 bases from J, with 14 bases in between. The CDR3 sequence: CASSPRVLSYEQYF. Written as DNA, the CDR3 is TGTGCCAGCAGTCCCAGGGTATTGAGCTACGAGCAGTACTTC.

This clonotype occurred a few times. V and J are TRBV3-1 and TRBJ2-5; D might be TRBD2 (5 bases). V was clipped by 6 bases and J by 4 bases, with 12 bases between them. Germline values: CDR1 LGHDT, CDR2 YNNKEL (reference sequence). This CDR3 is 13 amino acids long. This CDR3 reads CASRQLGAETQYF. The CDR3, as DNA: TGTGCCAGCAGGCAACTAGGAGCAGAGACCCAGTACTTC.

This clonotype was found a few times. This chain connects TRBV20-1 to TRBJ2-7; 7 positions match TRBD1. Trimming at V came to 3 bases and at J to 3 bases, leaving 8 bases not matched to a gene. The germline V gene has CDR1 DFQATT and CDR2 SNEGSKA (reference sequence). The CDR3 sequence is 14 residues long. CDR3 in amino acids: CSASIATGNYEQYF. CDR3 nucleotides: TGCAGTGCTAGTATTGCGACAGGGAACTACGAGCAGTACTTC.

The chain has TRBV12-3 or TRBV12-4 and TRBJ1-2; TRBD1 matches 9 bases. This CDR3 region has 13 residues. J was trimmed by 3 bases and V by 10 bases; bases with no gene match: 6. The CDR3 DNA reads TGTGCCACCAGGGACAGGGTCTACTATGGCTACACCTTC. Translation gives CATRDRVYYGYTF.

This chain connects TRBV7-2 to TRBJ2-6; no definite D call. CDR1 is SGHTA, CDR2 FQGNSA, per germline. The CDR3 consists of 17 residues. V was shortened by 5 bases and J by 0 bases, with 14 bases between the two germline ends. The CDR3 nucleotides read TGTGCCAGCAGCCCCCGCCCACTCTCCTCTGGGGCCAACGTCCTGACTTTC. It yields the protein CASSPRPLSSGANVLTF.

The chain employs TRBV3-1 and TRBJ1-1, with D unresolved. With 0 bases removed from V and 0 bases from J, the gap between germline ends came to 11 bases. Germline V gene lookup returns CDR1 LGHDT and CDR2 YNNKEL (reference sequence). This CDR3 region has 16 residues. This chain's CDR3 is CASSQDRSPLNTEAFF. The CDR3 DNA sequence: TGTGCCAGCAGCCAAGATCGAAGTCCACTGAACACTGAAGCTTTCTTT.

CDR3 in DNA: TGTGCCAGCAGTGTTGGACTAGCGGATTACCAAGAGACCCAGTACTTC. It yields the protein CASSVGLADYQETQYF. The rearrangement links TRBV6-1 to TRBJ2-7; 10 nucleotides agree with TRBD2. The end of the DNA is better explained by TRBJ2-5, so the J call may be wrong. This CDR3 has 16 amino acids. Looked up from germline, CDR1 is MNHNS and CDR2 is SASEGT.

This clonotype has more than one count but fewer than ten. The chain's CDR3 is CSVGRQGETGELFF. CDR3 sequence (DNA): TGCAGCGTTGGTCGACAGGGCGAGACCGGGGAGCTGTTTTTT. V is TRBV29-1 and J is TRBJ2-2; 7 nucleotides match TRBD1. The CDR3 is 14 residues long. The germline V gene has CDR1 SQVTM and CDR2 ANQGSEA. J lost 5 bases, V lost 4 bases, and 7 bases had no gene match.